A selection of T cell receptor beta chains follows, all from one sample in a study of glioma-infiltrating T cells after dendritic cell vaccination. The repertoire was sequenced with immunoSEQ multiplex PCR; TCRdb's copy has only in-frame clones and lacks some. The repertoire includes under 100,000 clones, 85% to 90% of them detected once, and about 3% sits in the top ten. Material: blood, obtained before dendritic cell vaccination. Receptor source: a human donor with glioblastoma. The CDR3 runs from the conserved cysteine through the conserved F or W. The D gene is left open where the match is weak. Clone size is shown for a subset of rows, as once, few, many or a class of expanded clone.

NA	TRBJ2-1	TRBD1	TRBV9	CASSPWTGLYNEQFF	TGTGCCAGCAGCCCATGGACAGGCCTGTACAATGAGCAGTTCTTC
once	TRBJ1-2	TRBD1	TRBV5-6	CASSLAGTANYGYTF	TGTGCCAGCAGCTTGGCGGGGACAGCTAACTATGGCTACACCTTC
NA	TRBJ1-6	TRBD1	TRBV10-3	CAISEGTGSSPLHF	TGTGCCATCAGTGAGGGGACAGGGAGTTCACCCCTCCACTTT
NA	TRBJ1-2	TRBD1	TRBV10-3	CAISTGTVYGYTF	TGTGCCATCAGCACCGGGACAGTCTATGGCTACACCTTC
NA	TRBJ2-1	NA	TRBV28	CASSSRDNTYNEQFF	TGTGCCAGCAGTTCCCGGGACAACACCTACAATGAGCAGTTCTTC
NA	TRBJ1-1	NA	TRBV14	CASSPTWGDTEAFF	TGTGCCAGCAGCCCGACTTGGGGGGATACTGAAGCTTTCTTT
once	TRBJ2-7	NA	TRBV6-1	CASRQTAYEQYF	TGTGCCAGCAGACAGACAGCCTACGAGCAGTACTTC
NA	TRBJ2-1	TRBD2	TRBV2	CASKRGSGNHNEQFF	TGTGCCAGCAAGCGGGGTAGCGGGAATCACAATGAGCAGTTCTTC
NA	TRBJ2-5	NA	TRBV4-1	CASSQQELQETQYF	TGCGCCAGCAGCCAACAGGAATTACAAGAGACCCAGTACTTC
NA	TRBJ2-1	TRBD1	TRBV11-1	CASRADRVESYNEQFF	TGTGCCAGCAGGGCGGACAGGGTTGAATCCTACAATGAGCAGTTCTTC
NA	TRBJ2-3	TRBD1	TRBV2	CASSVQGVNADTQYF	TGTGCCAGCAGTGTACAGGGGGTAAATGCGGATACGCAGTATTTT
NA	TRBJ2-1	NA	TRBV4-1	CASSQKGAVSLRKYNEQFF	TGCGCCAGCAGCCAAAAAGGTGCAGTATCATTGCGGAAGTACAATGAGCAGTTCTTC
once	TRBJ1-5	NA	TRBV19	CASSMGQISNQPQHF	TGTGCCAGTAGTATGGGGCAGATTAGCAATCAGCCCCAGCATTTT
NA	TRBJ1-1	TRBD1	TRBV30	CAWTRQGVSTEAFF	TGTGCCTGGACAAGACAGGGGGTAAGCACTGAAGCTTTCTTT
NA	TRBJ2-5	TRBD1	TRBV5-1	CASSSTGAPEETQYF	TGCGCCAGCAGCTCCACAGGGGCCCCCGAAGAGACCCAGTACTTC
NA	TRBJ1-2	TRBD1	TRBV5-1	CASSIPDRAYGYTF	TGCGCCAGCAGCATCCCGGACAGGGCCTATGGCTACACCTTC
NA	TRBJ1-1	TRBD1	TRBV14	CASSPRQGAVETEAFF	TGTGCCAGCAGCCCAAGACAGGGTGCGGTTGAGACTGAAGCTTTCTTT
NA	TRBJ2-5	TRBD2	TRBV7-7	CASSLDGVSGGDQETQYF	TGTGCTAGCAGCTTAGATGGGGTTAGCGGGGGGGACCAAGAGACCCAGTACTTC
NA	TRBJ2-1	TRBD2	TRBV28	CASSGRRGSLKAYNEQFF	TGTGCCAGCAGCGGCCGGCGCGGGAGTTTAAAGGCCTACAATGAGCAGTTCTTC
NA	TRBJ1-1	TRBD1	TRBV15	CATSREPFETGEAFF	TGTGCCACCAGCAGGGAGCCATTTGAGACAGGGGAAGCTTTCTTT
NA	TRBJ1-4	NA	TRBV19	CASRDRTNEKLFF	TGTGCCAGTAGAGACAGGACTAATGAAAAACTGTTTTTT
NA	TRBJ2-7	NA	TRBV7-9	CASSLADSAPTGQYF	TGTGCCAGCAGCTTAGCTGACAGCGCCCCAACGGGGCAGTACTTC
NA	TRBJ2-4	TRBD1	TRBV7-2	CASSTGVGNIQYF	TGTGCCAGCAGCACAGGGGTTGGGAACATTCAGTACTTC
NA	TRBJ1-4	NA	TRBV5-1	CASSSESTNEKLFF	TGCGCCAGCAGCTCCGAGTCAACTAATGAAAAACTGTTTTTT
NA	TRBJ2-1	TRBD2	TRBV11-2	CASSPLAGLYNEQFF	TGTGCCAGCAGCCCTCTAGCGGGTCTATACAATGAGCAGTTCTTC
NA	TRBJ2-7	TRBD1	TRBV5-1	CASSLDRAETEQYF	TGCGCCAGCAGCTTAGACAGGGCTGAAACCGAGCAGTACTTC
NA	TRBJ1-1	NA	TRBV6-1	CASSESEAAYTEAFF	TGTGCCAGCAGTGAATCCGAGGCAGCGTACACTGAAGCTTTCTTT
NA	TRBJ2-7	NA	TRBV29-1	CSVEGPTVPYEQYF	TGCAGCGTTGAGGGCCCGACAGTGCCTTACGAGCAGTACTTC
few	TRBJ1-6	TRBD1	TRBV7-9	CASSQGGRWSPLHF	TGTGCCAGCAGTCAAGGGGGCCGGTGGTCACCCCTCCACTTT
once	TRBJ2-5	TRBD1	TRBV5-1	CASSWGQSFQETQYF	TGCGCCAGCAGCTGGGGACAGTCCTTCCAAGAGACCCAGTACTTC
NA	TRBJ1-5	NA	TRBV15	CATSRTLSGSGNQPQHF	TGTGCCACCAGCAGGACCCTCTCGGGATCAGGCAATCAGCCCCAGCATTTT
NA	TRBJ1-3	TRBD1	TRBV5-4	CASSRDRASGNTIYF	TGTGCCAGCAGCCGGGACAGGGCCTCCGGAAACACCATATATTTT
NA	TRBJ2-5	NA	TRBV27	CASSPRETQYF	TGTGCCAGCAGTCCCCGGGAGACCCAGTACTTC
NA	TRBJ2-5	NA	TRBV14	CASSQDLAGETQYF	TGTGCCAGCAGCCAAGATTTGGCGGGAGAGACCCAGTACTTC
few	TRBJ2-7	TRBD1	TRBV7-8	CASSFTGTGGEQYF	TGTGCCAGCAGCTTTACCGGGACAGGGGGCGAGCAGTACTTC
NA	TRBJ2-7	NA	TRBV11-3	CASTKDSTYEQYF	TGTGCCAGCACCAAGGACAGTACCTACGAGCAGTACTTC
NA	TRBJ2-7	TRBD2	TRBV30	CAWSSGGHSYEQYF	TGTGCCTGGAGTTCGGGGGGGCACTCCTACGAGCAGTACTTC
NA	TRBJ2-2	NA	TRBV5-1	CASSPRTTGTGELFF	TGCGCCAGCAGCCCTCGGACAACCGGAACCGGGGAGCTGTTTTTT
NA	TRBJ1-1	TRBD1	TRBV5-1	CASFTGQGDTEAFF	TGCGCCAGCTTTACGGGACAGGGGGACACTGAAGCTTTCTTT
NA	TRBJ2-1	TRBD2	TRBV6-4	CASSEEAGGYNEQFF	TGTGCCAGCAGTGAAGAAGCGGGAGGCTACAATGAGCAGTTCTTC
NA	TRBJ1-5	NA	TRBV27	CASSLFLTEQPQHF	TGTGCCAGCAGTTTGTTCCTGACAGAACAGCCCCAGCATTTT
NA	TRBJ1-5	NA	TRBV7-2	CASSLDTGRQPQHF	TGTGCCAGCAGCTTAGACACAGGGCGACAGCCCCAGCATTTT
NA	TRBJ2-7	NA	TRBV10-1	CASSEGQGPYEQYF	TGCGCCAGCAGTGAGGGGCAGGGCCCGTACGAGCAGTACTTC
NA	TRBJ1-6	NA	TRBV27	CASSLSGTRSGGSPLHF	TGTGCCAGCAGTTTATCCGGGACCAGATCGGGGGGTTCACCCCTCCACTTT
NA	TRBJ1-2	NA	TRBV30	CAWTRDNGYGYTF	TGTGCCTGGACCCGGGACAACGGCTATGGCTACACCTTC
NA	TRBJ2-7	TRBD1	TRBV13	CASSLVPGTGGLSGYEQYF	TGTGCCAGCAGCTTAGTCCCCGGGACAGGGGGCCTCAGTGGCTACGAGCAGTACTTC
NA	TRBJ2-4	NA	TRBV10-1	CASSLGRVAKNIQYF	TGCGCCAGCAGTTTGGGCAGGGTAGCCAAAAACATTCAGTACTTC
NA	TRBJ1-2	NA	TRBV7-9	CATSTVNYGYTF	TGTGCCACCTCGACAGTTAACTATGGCTACACCTTC
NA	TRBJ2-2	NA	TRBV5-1	CASSTQGIGELFF	TGCGCCAGCAGTACTCAGGGTATCGGGGAGCTGTTTTTT
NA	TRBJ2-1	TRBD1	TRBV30	CAWRGDRGRRYEQFF	TGTGCCTGGAGGGGGGACAGGGGGCGCAGGTATGAGCAGTTCTTC
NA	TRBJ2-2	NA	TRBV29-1	CSVEVPGTGPGELFF	TGCAGCGTTGAAGTCCCAGGGACTGGGCCCGGGGAGCTGTTTTTT
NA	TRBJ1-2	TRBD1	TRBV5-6	CASSPGTDGYTF	TGTGCCAGCAGCCCTGGGACAGACGGCTACACCTTC
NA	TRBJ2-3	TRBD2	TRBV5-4	CASSPRLAGGSSTDTQYF	TGTGCCAGCAGTCCTCGACTAGCGGGAGGGTCTAGCACAGATACGCAGTATTTT
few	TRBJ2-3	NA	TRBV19	CASALGGGTDTQYF	TGTGCCAGTGCGTTAGGGGGAGGGACAGATACGCAGTATTTT
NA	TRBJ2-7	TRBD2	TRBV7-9	CASSRTSGSYEQYF	TGTGCCAGCAGCCGGACTAGCGGCTCCTACGAGCAGTACTTC
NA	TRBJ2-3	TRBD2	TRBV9	CASSVVGGGGSTDTQYF	TGTGCCAGCAGCGTAGTAGGCGGGGGGGGTAGCACAGATACGCAGTATTTT
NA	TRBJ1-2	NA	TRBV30	CAWSVSGGRGYTF	TGTGCCTGGAGTGTAAGTGGCGGTCGCGGCTACACCTTC